What follows are 21 T cell receptor beta chains derived from one specimen sequenced in a study of blood T cell repertoires in COVID-19. Here immunoSEQ multiplex PCR was the method, and the copy in TCRdb shows in-frame clones only, minus some. The table records roughly 250,000 clones, about nine tenths of them present only once. The sequencing sample was made of PBMCs or T cells enriched from blood (not recorded which). Source of these receptors: a human donor in a cohort exposed to, infected with or recovered from COVID-19 (not recorded which). The donor label of this sample is uncertain.

This rearrangement joins TRBV9 to TRBJ2-5; D might be TRBD2 (5 bases). CDR1 is SGDLS, CDR2 YYNGEE, per germline. V lost 0 bases to trimming and J lost 5 bases, with 8 bases between them. The CDR3 totals 13 residues. CDR3: CASSVDSGETQYF. DNA for the CDR3: TGTGCCAGCAGCGTAGACTCGGGGGAGACCCAGTACTTC.

The J gene is TRBJ1-1, the V gene TRBV12-3 or TRBV12-4; the D is unclear. The CDR3 length is 11 residues. V was shortened by 1 base and J by 6 bases, with 3 bases between the two germline ends. The DNA for the CDR3 is TGTGCCAGCAGTTTAGGGCCTGAAGCTTTCTTT. It translates to CASSLGPEAFF.

This chain joins TRBV2 and TRBJ2-5; D unclear. Germline lookup yields CDR1 SNHLY and CDR2 FYNNEI. V lost 0 bases, J lost 2 bases, and 7 bases lay in between. This CDR3 comprises 14 residues. CDR3 protein: CASSEAEQQETQYF. CDR3 bases: TGTGCCAGCAGTGAAGCTGAACAGCAAGAGACCCAGTACTTC.

This clone came up once. The V call is TRBV2, the J call TRBJ2-1; 7 bases agree with TRBD1. The CDR3 extends over 13 amino acids. V trimming: 3 bases; J trimming: 10 bases; junction bases outside the gene matches: 6. Germline V lookup: CDR1 SNHLY, CDR2 FYNNEI. CDR3 nucleotides: TGTGCCAGCAGTGACCCCACAGGGGCAGAGCAGTTCTTC. Protein: CASSDPTGAEQFF.

The rearrangement links TRBV29-1 to TRBJ1-2; 8 nucleotides match TRBD1. Trimming took 5 bases from V and 8 from J; bases not matched to a gene: 10. Germline CDR1 and CDR2: SQVTM and ANQGSEA. The CDR3 contains 13 residues. The CDR3 region is CSVLNPGGRGYTF. The CDR3 nucleotides read TGCAGCGTTCTTAACCCAGGGGGCAGGGGCTACACCTTC. Combining the CDR3 with reference TRBV29-1 and TRBJ1-2 gives the whole variable domain SAVISQKPSRDICQRGTSLTIQCQVDSQVTMMFWYRQQPGQSLTLIATANQGSEATYESGFVIDKFPISRPNLTFSTLTVSNMSPEDSSIYLCSVLNPGGRGYTFGSGTRLTVV.

The genes are TRBV9 and TRBJ1-3; D uncertain. V was cut by 4 bases and J by 0 bases, with 11 bases left in between. CDR1 and CDR2 from the germline V gene are SGDLS and YYNGEE. This CDR3 is 15 amino acids long. The CDR3 here is CASSSEDISGNTIYF. CDR3 nucleotides: TGTGCCAGCAGCTCCGAAGACATCTCTGGAAACACCATATATTTT. Together with reference TRBV9 and TRBJ1-3, the CDR3 gives the full variable domain: DSGVTQTPKHLITATGQRVTLRCSPRSGDLSVYWYQQSLDQGLQFLIQYYNGEERAKGNILERFSAQQFPDLHSELNLSSLELGDSALYFCASSSEDISGNTIYFGEGSWLTVV.

V usage is TRBV6-5 and J usage is TRBJ1-5, with 7 bases identical to TRBD1. Per germline, CDR1 MNHEY and CDR2 SVGAGI. CDR3 length: 15 amino acids. J was trimmed by 5 bases and V by 5 bases; bases with no gene match: 9. The CDR3 protein is CASSRQGGQDQPQHF. CDR3 coding DNA: TGTGCCAGCAGTCGACAGGGCGGTCAGGATCAGCCCCAGCATTTT.

This chain connects TRBV30 to TRBJ2-7, with 7 bases lining up with TRBD1. The CDR3 contains 15 residues. The germline gives CDR1 GTSNPN, CDR2 SVGIG (reference sequence). V lost 3 bases to trimming and J lost 9 bases; unmatched junction nucleotides: 17. CDR3 DNA sequence: TGTGCCTGGAGGGAAAGGGACAGCATTTCGTCGCGGCAGTACTTC. It translates to CAWRERDSISSRQYF.

This clone was counted between two and nine times. The V gene is TRBV25-1, the J gene TRBJ2-3; the D gene is possibly TRBD2 (6 bases). The germline V and J ends were trimmed by 9 bases and 3 bases, with 16 bases remaining between them. Germline CDR1 is MGHDK and CDR2 is SYGVNS. This CDR3 comprises 14 residues. CDR3 sequence: CASAGLRGTDTQYF. In DNA form, the CDR3 reads TGTGCCAGTGCGGGGCTGAGAGGAACAGATACGCAGTATTTT.

The chain joins TRBV4-1 to TRBJ1-1; D is unclear. Trimming cost V 4 bases and J 1 base, with 13 bases left between them. Germline V gene sequence: CDR1 MGHRA, CDR2 YSYEKL. The CDR3 consists of 15 residues. The CDR3 spells CASSPAGNPNTEAFF. For the CDR3, the DNA is TGCGCCAGCAGCCCAGCCGGGAACCCGAACACTGAAGCTTTCTTT.

The gene calls are TRBV11-2 and TRBJ1-4, with D tentatively TRBD1 (5 bases). Trimming removed 0 bases from V and 7 bases from J, with 12 bases in between. This CDR3 is built from 15 residues. Germline-derived CDR1 and CDR2 are SGHAT and FQNNGV. CDR3 bases: TGTGCCAGCAGCTTAGAACTGGGGGGGATTGAAAAACTGTTTTTT. Amino acids: CASSLELGGIEKLFF.

The chain has TRBV7-2 and TRBJ2-6, with D unclear. The CDR3 is made up of 15 amino acids. CDR1 is SGHTA, CDR2 FQGNSA, per germline. Trimming cost V 6 bases and J 4 bases, with 13 bases left between them. CDR3 bases: TGTGCCAGCAGTCCGGTCTTCTCGGGGGCCAACGTCCTGACTTTC. Amino acid sequence: CASSPVFSGANVLTF.

V is TRBV19 and J is TRBJ2-1, with D perhaps matching TRBD1 (6 bases). Germline V gene sequence: CDR1 LNHDA, CDR2 SQIVND (reference sequence). CDR3 length: 14 amino acids. V was clipped by 9 bases and J by 4 bases, with 16 bases between them. In nucleotides, the CDR3 is TGTGCCAGCGCCGAGGGGGTAGGATACAATGAGCAGTTCTTC. Its translation: CASAEGVGYNEQFF. The complete variable domain, with remaining parts taken from reference TRBV19 and TRBJ2-1, reads DGGITQSPKYLFRKEGQNVTLSCEQNLNHDAMYWYRQDPGQGLRLIYYSQIVNDFQKGDIAEGYSVSREKKESFPLTVTSAQKNPTAFYLCASAEGVGYNEQFFGPGTRLTVL.

This chain uses TRBV5-1 with TRBJ2-3, with 7 bases fitting TRBD2. This CDR3 has 15 residues. Germline lookup yields CDR1 SGHRS and CDR2 YFSETQ. Trimming cost V 2 bases and J 4 bases; bases outside gene matches: 7. The CDR3 nucleotides are TGCGCCAGCAGCTTCAGCGGGGCCGAGCCAGATACGCAGTATTTT. This translates into CASSFSGAEPDTQYF.

This clone was recorded at least ten times. The V gene is TRBV5-1, the J gene TRBJ2-7; TRBD2 might be the D (6 bases). Trimming removed 0 bases at V and 2 bases at J, with 9 bases between. CDR1 and CDR2 (germline): SGHRS, YFSETQ. This CDR3 is 14 amino acids long. CDR3 in DNA: TGCGCCAGCAGCTTGGGTAGCGGCGCCTACGAGCAGTACTTC. This sequence encodes CASSLGSGAYEQYF.

The V call is TRBV20-1, the J call TRBJ2-7; 7 bases are shared with TRBD2. Per the germline V gene, CDR1 is DFQATT and CDR2 is SNEGSKA (reference sequence). The CDR3 is 15 amino acids. J gave up 0 bases and V 3 bases, and 8 bases lay outside the gene matches. The CDR3 sequence: CSASGFSGFSYEQYF. In nucleotides, the CDR3 is TGCAGTGCTAGTGGCTTTAGCGGGTTCTCCTACGAGCAGTACTTC.

The chain carries TRBV4-1 and TRBJ2-7, with D unclear. V shed 1 base and J shed 3 bases, with 7 bases lying between them. The CDR3 runs 13 residues. The germline V gene has CDR1 MGHRA and CDR2 YSYEKL. CDR3 sequence reads: CASSQAENYEQYF. In DNA form, the CDR3 reads TGCGCCAGCAGCCAAGCAGAAAACTACGAGCAGTACTTC.

The chain combines TRBV20-1 with TRBJ1-2; D remains unclear. The germline V gene has CDR1 DFQATT and CDR2 SNEGSKA (reference sequence). This CDR3 is 8 amino acids long. CDR3 loop: CSDYGYTF. The CDR3 DNA sequence: TGCAGCGACTATGGCTACACCTTC.

The J gene is TRBJ1-1, the V gene TRBV6-2 or TRBV6-3, with D unclear. Trimming cost V 2 bases and J 0 bases, with 10 bases left between them. This CDR3 comprises 15 residues. Germline CDR1 MNHEY, CDR2 SVGEGT. The CDR3 loop reads CASSYNPPLNTEAFF. CDR3 sequence (DNA): TGTGCCAGCAGTTACAATCCCCCCTTGAACACTGAAGCTTTCTTT.

This chain uses TRBV24-1 with TRBJ2-1; possible D gene TRBD1, 5 bases. The CDR3 has 16 amino acids. V was pared by 4 bases and J by 0 bases, with 12 bases between. Germline V gives CDR1 KGHDR, CDR2 SFDVKD. CDR3 coding DNA: TGTGCCACCAGTGAAGGGGCCGAGAGCTCCTACAATGAGCAGTTCTTC. Its translation: CATSEGAESSYNEQFF.

V gene TRBV7-9 combines with J gene TRBJ1-2; weak D call: TRBD1 (5 bases). Per germline, CDR1 SEHNR and CDR2 FQNEAQ (reference sequence). This CDR3 spans 15 amino acids. The V end was cut by 5 bases, the J end by 1 base, with 14 bases between. CDR3: CASSPQGAGNYGYTF. In nucleotides, the CDR3 is TGTGCCAGCAGCCCCCAGGGCGCCGGTAACTATGGCTACACCTTC. The complete variable domain, with remaining parts taken from reference TRBV7-9 and TRBJ1-2, reads DTGVSQNPRHKITKRGQNVTFRCDPISEHNRLYWYRQTLGQGPEFLTYFQNEAQLEKSRLLSDRFSAERPKGSFSTLEIQRTEQGDSAMYLCASSPQGAGNYGYTFGSGTRLTVV.